The clone carrying this TCR beta chain occurred many times. The antigen remains unidentified. A much larger clonotype is one base distant, so this may be a read error. This sample is part of a study of tumor-infiltrating lymphocytes in glioblastoma multiforme. Study-wide findings and caveats: Just one glioblastoma patient contributed to the TCR-mutation comparison. The T cells in this sample were not sorted into functional subsets.

TCR beta libraries were built from RNA through three nested multiplex PCR rounds using modified ARM-PCR. TCRdb analysed the multiplex PCR reads with MiXCR anew, one entry per CDR3 protein. The table records some 13,000 distinct CDR3 sequences, under 70% of them present only once. The J segment lost 2 bases and the V segment lost 3 bases, leaving 8 bases of the junction unmatched. The CDR3 is made up of 15 amino acids. Per germline, CDR1 DFQATT and CDR2 SNEGSKA (reference sequence). The material sequenced was brain tumor tissue. The receptor was derived from a male donor with glioblastoma. The rearrangement links TRBV20-1 to TRBJ2-3; TRBD2 agrees at 7 bases. The CDR3 here is CSASVPAGYTDTQYF. CDR3 nucleotides: TGCAGTGCTAGTGTCCCAGCGGGATACACAGATACGCAGTATTTT.